These 2 T cell receptor beta chains originate from one sample sequenced in a study of T cell responses to AZD1222 COVID-19 vaccine. Produced via immunoSEQ multiplex PCR; TCRdb's table is partial and in-frame only. Found here are some 140,000 clones, around 85% of them singletons; the top ten hold 5% to 6%. The sample here was peripheral blood, taken on day 0 of MenACWY control vaccination. The receptor source for this set is an adult in good health.

The CDR3 region has the DNA TGCGCCAGCAGCTTGGGGGGTCAATCTGAAGCTTTCTTT. It yields the protein CASSLGGQSEAFF. This chain connects TRBV5-1 to TRBJ1-1; D ambiguous. Per germline, CDR1 SGHRS and CDR2 YFSETQ. V was clipped by 0 bases and J by 6 bases, with 9 bases between them. The CDR3 spans 13 residues.

This chain connects TRBV5-1 to TRBJ1-4; 12 bases agree with TRBD1. The V segment lost 6 bases and the J segment 8 bases; nucleotides outside the gene matches: 5. Looked up from germline, CDR1 is SGHRS and CDR2 is YFSETQ. The CDR3 is made up of 14 amino acids. The CDR3, as DNA: TGCGCCAGCACTTCCGGGACAGGGGGCGAAAAACTGTTTTTT. Translation: CASTSGTGGEKLFF.